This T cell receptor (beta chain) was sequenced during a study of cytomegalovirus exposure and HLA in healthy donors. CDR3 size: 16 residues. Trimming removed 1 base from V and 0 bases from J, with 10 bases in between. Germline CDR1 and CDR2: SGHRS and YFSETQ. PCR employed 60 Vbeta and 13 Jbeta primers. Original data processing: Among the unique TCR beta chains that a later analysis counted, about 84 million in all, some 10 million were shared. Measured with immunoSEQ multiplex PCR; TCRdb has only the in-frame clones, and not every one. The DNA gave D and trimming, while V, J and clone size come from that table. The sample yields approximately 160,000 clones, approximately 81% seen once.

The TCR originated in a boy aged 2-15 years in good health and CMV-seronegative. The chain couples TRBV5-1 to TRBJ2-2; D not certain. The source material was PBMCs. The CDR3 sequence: CASSLFSLPNTGELFF. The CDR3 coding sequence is TGCGCCAGCAGCTTGTTCAGTCTCCCGAACACCGGGGAGCTGTTTTTT.